Below, one T cell receptor beta chain is given with its context. The antigen is not known. The data were obtained in a study of identifying expanded T cells in peripheral blood. Study observations and caveats: Over approximately two and four weeks, about 17 and 20 clones changed, versus around 1.3 between replicates. Clone count variance between approximately 2-week samples rose with total template count.

There are 15 residues in the CDR3. Germline V gene lookup returns CDR1 GTSNPN and CDR2 SVGIG (reference sequence). V shed 4 bases, J shed 2 bases, and the junction held 9 bases outside the gene matches. The protocol was immunoSEQ multiplex PCR, while the TCRdb copy is restricted to in-frame clones and leaves out a portion. The repertoire holds around 68,000 clones, with approximately 87% as singletons. Sequencing used blood. The V gene is TRBV30, the J gene TRBJ2-3; TRBD1 aligns across 7 bases. The receptor was derived from a person between 18 and 69 years old in good health. The DNA for the CDR3 is TGTGCCTGGATGGAGAAGGGGGCGCCCACAGATACGCAGTATTTT. Protein product: CAWMEKGAPTDTQYF.